The 18 T cell receptor beta chains in this list originate from one sample, sequenced in a study of PD-1 blockade in mismatch repair-deficient tumors. This table comes from immunoSEQ multiplex PCR, and its TCRdb copy is limited to in-frame clones, with some not included. The table lists some 130,000 clones, 88% of them singletons. The sample here was peripheral blood, taken almost 74 weeks after starting pembrolizumab. These TCRs come from an adult with mismatch repair-deficient cancer.

The table lists this clone with a few counts. This sequence joins TRBV10-2 and TRBJ2-7; D call uncertain. Germline V gives CDR1 WSHSY, CDR2 SAAADI. The CDR3 covers 12 residues. Trimming removed 6 bases at V and 3 bases at J, with 9 bases between. In DNA, the CDR3 is TGCGCCAGCAGCGTGACTTACTACGAGCAGTACTTC. Protein: CASSVTYYEQYF.

In its sample, this clone was seen once. In DNA form, the CDR3 reads TGTGCCAGCAGCCAAACCACGGTGGCCAGGGTCAATCAGCCCCAGCATTTT. It yields the protein CASSQTTVARVNQPQHF. The V and J genes are TRBV7-8 and TRBJ1-5, with D perhaps matching TRBD1 (5 bases). Germline CDR1 reads SGHVS; CDR2 reads FQNEAQ. Trimming took 5 bases from V and 3 from J, leaving 20 bases between them. The CDR3 loop spans 17 amino acids.

The chain couples TRBV5-6 to TRBJ1-3; a weak D match, TRBD1 (6 bases). This CDR3 spans 16 amino acids. V gave up 3 bases and J gave up 0 bases, with 13 bases separating them. Per the germline V gene, CDR1 is SGHDT and CDR2 is YYEEEE. CDR3 DNA: TGTGCCAGCAGCTACAGACAGGACCTCTCTGGAAACACCATATATTTT. It yields the protein CASSYRQDLSGNTIYF.

This clone was observed a handful of times. The chain is built from TRBV2 and TRBJ1-5, with D possibly being TRBD1 (5 bases). The CDR3 sequence is 14 residues long. V was cut by 4 bases and J by 6 bases, with 13 bases left in between. CDR1 and CDR2 from the germline V gene are SNHLY and FYNNEI. The CDR3 coding sequence is TGTGCCAGCAGTGGTGGCAGGGATTCTCAGCCCCAGCATTTT. It yields the protein CASSGGRDSQPQHF.

The J gene is TRBJ2-5, the V gene TRBV15; 8 positions agree with TRBD1. Per the germline V gene, CDR1 is LNHNV and CDR2 is YYDKDF (reference sequence). The CDR3 length is 19 residues. The V segment lost 5 bases and the J segment 3 bases; nucleotides outside the gene matches: 20. The CDR3 nucleotides are TGTGCCACCAGCTCCCTAGGGCCAGGGGGCGCATCCGAAGAAGAGACCCAGTACTTC. Its translation: CATSSLGPGGASEEETQYF.

The chain recombines TRBV5-4 with TRBJ2-5; 12 positions agree with TRBD2. The germline V gene has CDR1 SGHNT and CDR2 YYREEE (reference sequence). CDR3 size: 16 residues. V dropped 2 bases and J dropped 1; count of bases not matched to a gene: 3. CDR3: CASSLGTSGLQETQYF. The CDR3 DNA is TGTGCCAGCAGCTTAGGGACTAGCGGGCTCCAAGAGACCCAGTACTTC.

The V gene is TRBV6-1, the J gene TRBJ2-7; 9 bases agree with TRBD1. Germline CDR1 reads MNHNS; CDR2 reads SASEGT. V gave up 0 bases and J gave up 2 bases; unmatched junction bases: 2. The CDR3 runs to 15 residues. The CDR3 protein is CASSEAGTGPYEQYF. Here the CDR3 DNA reads TGTGCCAGCAGTGAAGCGGGGACAGGGCCCTACGAGCAGTACTTC.

The chain couples TRBV18 to TRBJ1-2, with 7 bases identical to TRBD1. Trimming cost V 2 bases and J 7 bases; bases outside gene matches: 16. The germline gives CDR1 KGHSH, CDR2 LQKENI. CDR3 length: 17 residues. This CDR3 reads CASSPRPTYRGGIGYTF. The CDR3 coding sequence is TGTGCCAGCTCACCAAGACCAACGTACAGGGGTGGGATTGGCTACACCTTC. The full variable domain, rest sourced from reference TRBV18 and TRBJ1-2, is NAGVMQNPRHLVRRRGQEARLRCSPMKGHSHVYWYRQLPEEGLKFMVYLQKENIIDESGMPKERFSAEFPKEGPSILRIQQVVRGDSAAYFCASSPRPTYRGGIGYTFGSGTRLTVV.

The chain is built from TRBV12-2 and TRBJ2-7. TRBV12-2 is designated a pseudogene. The CDR3 contains 18 residues. The CDR3 bases are TGTGCAAGTCGCTCTCTTGGTGATCCGGGCCCTCATACGCACGAGCAGTACTTC. Residues: CASRSLGDPGPHTHEQYF.

This rearrangement joins TRBV27 to TRBJ2-1; D unclear. The ends were cut back, 2 bases at V and 5 bases at J, with 10 bases in the middle. In germline, CDR1 is MNHEY, CDR2 SMNVEV (reference sequence). The CDR3 sequence is 14 residues long. The CDR3 region is CASSLIGSDNEQFF. In DNA, the CDR3 is TGTGCCAGCAGTTTAATTGGATCCGACAATGAGCAGTTCTTC.

The genes are TRBV30 and TRBJ2-7; TRBD2 matches at 14 bases. The CDR3 totals 15 residues. V was clipped by 4 bases and J by 6 bases; unmatched bases: 8. Germline V gene sequence: CDR1 GTSNPN, CDR2 SVGIG (reference sequence). The CDR3 nucleotides read TGTGCCTGGAACCTTCGACTAGCGGGAGGGGGCGAGCAGTACTTC. Protein sequence: CAWNLRLAGGGEQYF.

J is TRBJ2-7 and V is TRBV6-6; the D is unclear. The CDR3 totals 13 residues. V dropped 2 bases and J dropped 1 base, with 6 bases sitting between them. Germline V CDR1 and CDR2: MNHNY, SVGAGI (reference sequence). CDR3 bases: TGTGCCAGCAGTTACGGGGTGTCCTACGAGCAGTACTTC. It is translated as CASSYGVSYEQYF.

The chain carries TRBV18 and TRBJ2-4; D ambiguous. The CDR3 sequence is 16 residues long. The V gene lost 4 bases and the J gene lost 0 bases, with 13 bases spanning the gap. The germline V gene has CDR1 KGHSH and CDR2 LQKENI. CDR3 coding DNA: TGTGCCAGCTCACAGGCAGCTAACCTAGCCAAAAACATTCAGTACTTC. This codes for CASSQAANLAKNIQYF.

The chain links TRBV19 to TRBJ1-1, with a weak D call TRBD1 (6 bases). CDR1 is LNHDA, CDR2 SQIVND, per germline (reference sequence). Trimming removed 3 bases from V and 5 bases from J, with 13 bases in between. The length of the CDR3 is 14 residues. CDR3: CASSMQGRITEAFF. CDR3 DNA: TGTGCCAGTAGTATGCAGGGGCGCATAACTGAAGCTTTCTTT. The full variable domain, in which reference TRBV19 and TRBJ1-1 provide the parts outside the CDR3, is DGGITQSPKYLFRKEGQNVTLSCEQNLNHDAMYWYRQDPGQGLRLIYYSQIVNDFQKGDIAEGYSVSREKKESFPLTVTSAQKNPTAFYLCASSMQGRITEAFFGQGTRLTVV.

The J gene is TRBJ1-3, the V gene TRBV2, with unresolved D. Trimming shortened V by 3 bases and J by 0 bases, and 9 bases separated the two germline ends. From germline, CDR1 is SNHLY and CDR2 FYNNEI. The CDR3 runs to 15 residues. The CDR3 loop is CASSEEAHSGNTIYF. CDR3 nucleotide sequence: TGTGCCAGCAGTGAGGAGGCACACTCTGGAAACACCATATATTTT.

This rearrangement joins TRBV6-1 to TRBJ2-5; a possible D gene is TRBD1 (6 bases). The CDR3 has 14 amino acids. Trimming stripped 5 bases from V and 1 base from J, with 11 bases between. In germline, CDR1 is MNHNS, CDR2 SASEGT. The CDR3 DNA follows: TGTGCCAGCAGTCGTGGACAGCCCCAAGAGACCCAGTACTTC. Translation gives CASSRGQPQETQYF.

This rearrangement joins TRBV6-1 to TRBJ2-7, with D perhaps being TRBD1 or TRBD2 (5 bases each). The CDR3 is made up of 16 amino acids. Germline V lookup: CDR1 MNHNS, CDR2 SASEGT. Trimming took 2 bases from V and 0 from J, leaving 14 bases between them. CDR3 region: CASSEPTGPSSYEQYF. CDR3 in DNA: TGTGCCAGCAGTGAACCTACGGGGCCCAGCTCCTACGAGCAGTACTTC.

The rearrangement joins TRBV7-6 to TRBJ2-6; D call uncertain. This CDR3 is built from 14 residues. Deletions cut 6 bases from V and 2 bases from J, with 8 bases between. Germline V lookup: CDR1 SGHVS, CDR2 FNYEAQ. The CDR3 region has the DNA TGTGCCAGCAGTCCAGATCCTGGGGCCAACGTCCTGACTTTC. Translation gives CASSPDPGANVLTF.